This T cell receptor (beta chain) is drawn from a study of beta chain features in type 1 diabetes (dated by TCRdb to 2017 to 2018). Some background on the complete study: No differences in mean age, gender distribution, total cell number or subset yield were found between patients and healthy donors. The study compared TCRB repertoires of sorted circulating CD4+ T cell subsets between recently diagnosed type 1 diabetes patients and matched healthy donors. Regulatory and stem cell-like memory subsets were obtained from only 8 patients and roughly 8 healthy donors, while naive and central memory subsets were obtained from all 28 donors. A total of some 100,000,000 sorted cells were examined across all samples, and a strong correlation was observed between cell number per subset and RNA yield. General findings and caveats noted by the study authors: Patients with type 1 diabetes made fewer insertions and deleted more nucleotides at VDJ recombination sites, implying thymic rearrangement abnormalities. Because cDNA was sequenced instead of genomic DNA, activated cells with high expression could be over-represented, although the groups did not differ in activation or CD3 levels. PCR may preferentially amplify shorter templates, but because patient and control samples were amplified and corrected together, any resulting skew would affect both groups equally. Naive, central memory and regulatory TCRB repertoires appeared more similar among patients than among healthy donors. In all four CD4+ subsets, TCRB CDR3 length was moderately but significantly shorter in type 1 diabetes patients. Because small numbers of individuals were included in the HLA sub-analyses, any influence of HLA type on TCRB rearrangement was left unresolved.

The High Capacity cDNA Reverse Transcription Kit was used to reverse transcribe all of the isolated RNA, meaning that expressed TCRB transcripts were what got sequenced. Deep immunoSEQ sequencing was performed on naive, central memory and regulatory T cell samples, with an average of about 3.57 million total reads per sample. Sorted cells were lysed in RLT buffer, and RNA was extracted using DNase-treated RNeasy Micro or Mini kits according to cell number. Each cell subset was processed separately to prevent cross-contamination, with patient and healthy donor samples processed together. TCRB sequences were amplified from cDNA with the immunoSEQ multiplex PCR, producing 87-bp fragments spanning the CDR3 region. The amplicons were sequenced using the Illumina HiSeq platform. In the original analysis: Synthetic template baselines were used to correct PCR bias computationally, reads within Hamming distance 2 were collapsed together, and singletons that could not be merged were discarded. By aligning reads against IMGT, V, D and J genes, CDR3 length, and insertions or deletions at six rearrangement sites were assigned. Within each subset, clonotype counts were normalized to sorted cell number, and only after that were true diversity and Gini coefficients computed with the tcR R package. The overlap coefficient, calculated on TCRB nucleotide sequences, was used to quantify repertoire sharing. Out-of-frame TCRB sequences from naive cells were analyzed as a proxy for the pre-selection repertoire. The source is immuneACCESS, and TCRdb retained only in-frame sequences with V and J called. Part of the clones is not carried over; for the studies checked, unresolved V genes explain less than half of this, and the remainder is unexplained. That table is the source of V, J and clone size, and D and trimming were worked out from the DNA. For this sample the table gives 450,000 to 550,000 clones, of which about 30% were detected only once. The ten largest clones take up 0.05% to 0.065% of the sample.

From each donor, a single peripheral blood sample of about 100 mL on average was drawn into heparinised tubes. Using a panel that included CD45RO, CCR7, CD25, CD127, CD95 and CD27, naive, central memory, regulatory and stem cell-like memory CD4+ T cells were sorted on a BD FACSAria II. Purity was above 95% for every sorted population. PBMCs were isolated right away by Lymphoprep density gradient centrifugation and were stained directly, without culture. Samples were stained and sorted in pairs, with one healthy donor and one patient per experiment, so that batch effects were minimized. A remark on this clone: Its antigen is currently not known. No much larger clone exists at a distance of one base, and base qualities are not known.

This clonotype was sampled from a man younger than 35 in good health. The material sequenced was naive CD4+ T cells from blood. In the paper's terms, the cell subset or site label means: true naive CD4+ T cells.

The bases read TGCGCCAGCAGTCCGACTGGCCAAGAGACCCAGTACTTC. Its protein reads: CASSPTGQETQYF. The V and J segments used are TRBV5-1 and TRBJ2-5; no D gene can be assigned with confidence. The V and J ends are trimmed by 5 bases and 1 base, leaving 9 bases between them. Per the germline V gene, SGHRS is the CDR1 and YFSETQ is the CDR2. From cysteine to phenylalanine, the CDR3 is 13 amino acids long. Just CDR3 DNA is preserved here, 39 bases in frame from base 1. Outside the CDR3, residues come from the reference TRBV5-1 and TRBJ2-5 proteins, so the full variable domain is: KAGVTQTPRYLIKTRGQQVTLSCSPISGHRSVSWYQQTPGQGLQFLFEYFSETQRNKGNFPGRFSGRQFSNSRSEMNVSTLELGDSALYLCASSPTGQETQYFGPGTRLLVL.